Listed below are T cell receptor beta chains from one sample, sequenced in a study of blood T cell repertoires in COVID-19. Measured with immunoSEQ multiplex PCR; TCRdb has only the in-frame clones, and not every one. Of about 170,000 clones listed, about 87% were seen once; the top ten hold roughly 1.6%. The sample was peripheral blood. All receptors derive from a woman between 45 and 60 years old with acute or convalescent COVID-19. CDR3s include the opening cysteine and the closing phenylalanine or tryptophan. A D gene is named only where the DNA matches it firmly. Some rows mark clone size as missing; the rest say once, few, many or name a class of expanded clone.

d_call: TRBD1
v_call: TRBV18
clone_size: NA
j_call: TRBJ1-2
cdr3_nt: TGTGCCAGCTCCCCCAGCCAGGGACAGGGGTCTTACACCTTC
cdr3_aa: CASSPSQGQGSYTF

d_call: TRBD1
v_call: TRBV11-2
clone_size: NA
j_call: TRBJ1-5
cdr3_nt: TGTGCCAGCAGCAGCGGACAGGGTGGATATCAGCCCCAGCATTTT
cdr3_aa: CASSSGQGGYQPQHF

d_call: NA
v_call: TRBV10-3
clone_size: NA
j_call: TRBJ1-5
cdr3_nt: TGTGCCATCAGTGACAGTTATAGCAATCAGCCCCAGCATTTT
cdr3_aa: CAISDSYSNQPQHF

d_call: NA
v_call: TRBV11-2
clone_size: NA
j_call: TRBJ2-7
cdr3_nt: TGTGCCACAGAGGGCGGGAATTTCGCAGAGGAGCAGTACTTC
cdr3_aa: CATEGGNFAEEQYF

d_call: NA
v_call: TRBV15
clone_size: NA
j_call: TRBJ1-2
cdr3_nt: TGTGCCACCAGCAGAGATCAGGGGCCCGGTCTTGGCTACACCTTC
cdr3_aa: CATSRDQGPGLGYTF

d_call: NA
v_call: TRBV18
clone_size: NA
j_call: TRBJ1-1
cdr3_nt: TGTGCCAGCTCACCAGGGGCGGTCGGGACTGAAGCTTTCTTT
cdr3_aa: CASSPGAVGTEAFF

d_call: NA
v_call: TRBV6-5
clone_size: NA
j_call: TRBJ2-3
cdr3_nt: TGTGCCAGCAGTTACGACTTCACAGATACGCAGTATTTT
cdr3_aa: CASSYDFTDTQYF

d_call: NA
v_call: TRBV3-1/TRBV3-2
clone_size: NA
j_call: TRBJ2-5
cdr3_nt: TGTGCCAGCAGCCCGATCGGAAGGGGGGGAGAGACCCAGTACTTC
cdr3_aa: CASSPIGRGGETQYF

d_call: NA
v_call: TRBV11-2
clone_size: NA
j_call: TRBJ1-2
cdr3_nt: TGTGCCAGCAGCTTAGAGCGGGAGAGTGGCTACACCTTC
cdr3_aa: CASSLERESGYTF

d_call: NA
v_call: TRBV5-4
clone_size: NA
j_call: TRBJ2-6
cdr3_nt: TGTGCCAGCAGGGCCTCTGGGGCCAACGTCCTGACTTTC
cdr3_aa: CASRASGANVLTF

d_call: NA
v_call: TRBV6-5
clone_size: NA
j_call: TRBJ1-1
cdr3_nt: TGTGCCAGCAGTTACGACGGGAGATCATTGAACACTGAAGCTTTCTTT
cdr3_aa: CASSYDGRSLNTEAFF

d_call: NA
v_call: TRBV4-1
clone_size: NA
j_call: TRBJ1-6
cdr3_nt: TGCGCCAGCAGCCGAGTACAGGAACTCTCGAATTCACCCCTCCACTTT
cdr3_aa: CASSRVQELSNSPLHF

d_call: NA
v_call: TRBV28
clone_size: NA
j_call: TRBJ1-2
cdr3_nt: TGTGCCAGCAGTTTAGAGTCTCGGGGAGGCTACACCTTC
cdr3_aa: CASSLESRGGYTF

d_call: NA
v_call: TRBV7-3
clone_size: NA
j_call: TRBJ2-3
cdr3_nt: TGTGCCAGCAGCTTAACGTTCGCAGATACGCAGTATTTT
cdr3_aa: CASSLTFADTQYF

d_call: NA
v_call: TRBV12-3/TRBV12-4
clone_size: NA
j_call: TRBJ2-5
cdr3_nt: TGTGCCAGCAGTTTAATCGGGGAGACCCAGTACTTC
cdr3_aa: CASSLIGETQYF

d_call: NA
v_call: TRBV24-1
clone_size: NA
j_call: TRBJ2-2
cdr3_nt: TGTGCCACCAGTGACCCCCGTACCGGGGAGCTGTTTTTT
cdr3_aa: CATSDPRTGELFF

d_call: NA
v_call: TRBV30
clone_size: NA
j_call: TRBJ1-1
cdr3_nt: TGTGCCTGGGAGGGGGGGCCCCTGAACACTGAAGCTTTCTTT
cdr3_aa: CAWEGGPLNTEAFF

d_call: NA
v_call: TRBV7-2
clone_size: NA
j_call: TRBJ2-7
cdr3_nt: TGTGCCAGCAGTCCCCGCGCCGTCTCCTACGAGCAGTACTTC
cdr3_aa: CASSPRAVSYEQYF

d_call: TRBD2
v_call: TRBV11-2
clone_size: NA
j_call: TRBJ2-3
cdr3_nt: TGTGCCAGCAGACAGACTAGCGGGAGACCTCAAGATACGCAGTATTTT
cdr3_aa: CASRQTSGRPQDTQYF

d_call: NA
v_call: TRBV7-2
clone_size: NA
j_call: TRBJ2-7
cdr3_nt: TGTGCCAGCAGCTTAGTAGCGAGCTACGAGCAGTACTTC
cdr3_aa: CASSLVASYEQYF

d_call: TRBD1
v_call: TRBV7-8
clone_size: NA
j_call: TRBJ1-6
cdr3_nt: TGTGCCAGCAGCTTAGGTTGGGACAGGGATTCACCCCTCCACTTT
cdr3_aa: CASSLGWDRDSPLHF

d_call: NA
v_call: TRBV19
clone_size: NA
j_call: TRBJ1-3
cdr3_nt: TGTGCCAGTAGTATGATGAGGGTCTCTGGAAACACCATATATTTT
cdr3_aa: CASSMMRVSGNTIYF

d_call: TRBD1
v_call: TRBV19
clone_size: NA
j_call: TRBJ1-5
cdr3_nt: TGTGCCAGCCGACAGGGGTATCAGCCCCAGCATTTT
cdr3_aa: CASRQGYQPQHF

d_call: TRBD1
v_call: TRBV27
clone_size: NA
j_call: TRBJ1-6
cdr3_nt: TGTGCCAGCAGTTTATATCTCCGCGTGGGGGGGCAGGGGGCTTCACCCCTCCACTTT
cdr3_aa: CASSLYLRVGGQGASPLHF

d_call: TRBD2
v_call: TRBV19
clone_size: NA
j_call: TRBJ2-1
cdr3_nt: TGTGCCAGTAGTACCCTAGCGGGAGGGGGCTACAATGAGCAGTTCTTC
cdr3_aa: CASSTLAGGGYNEQFF

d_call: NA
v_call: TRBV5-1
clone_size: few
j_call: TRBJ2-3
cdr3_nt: TGCGCCAGCAGCTTGGCCGGGGGGCATTCCACAGATACGCAGTATTTT
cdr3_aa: CASSLAGGHSTDTQYF

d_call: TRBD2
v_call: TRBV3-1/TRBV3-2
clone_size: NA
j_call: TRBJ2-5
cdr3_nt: TGTGCCAGCAGCCAAGGGACTAGCGGAGAGACCCAGTACTTC
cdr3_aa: CASSQGTSGETQYF

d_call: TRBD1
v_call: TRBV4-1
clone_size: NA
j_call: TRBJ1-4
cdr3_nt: TGCGCCAGCAGCCAAGATCGGGACAGTGCTAGGTTGGGAGAAAAACTGTTTTTT
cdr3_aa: CASSQDRDSARLGEKLFF

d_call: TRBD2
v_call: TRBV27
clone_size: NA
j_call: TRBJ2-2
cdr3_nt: TGTGCCAGCAGCCCCGGGACTAGCAGAAACACCGGGGAGCTGTTTTTT
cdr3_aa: CASSPGTSRNTGELFF

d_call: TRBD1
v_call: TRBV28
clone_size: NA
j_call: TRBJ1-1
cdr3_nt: TGTGCCAGCAGTTTAGCCCCGACAGGGGACACTGAAGCTTTCTTT
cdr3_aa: CASSLAPTGDTEAFF

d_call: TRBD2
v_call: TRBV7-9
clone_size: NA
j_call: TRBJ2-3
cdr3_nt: TGTGCCAGCAGCCCCGGACTAGTCTTGGATACGCAGTATTTT
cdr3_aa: CASSPGLVLDTQYF

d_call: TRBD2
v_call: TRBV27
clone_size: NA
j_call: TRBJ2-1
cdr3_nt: TGTGCCAGCAGTTCCGACAGCGGGGCCTACAATGAGCAGTTCTTC
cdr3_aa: CASSSDSGAYNEQFF

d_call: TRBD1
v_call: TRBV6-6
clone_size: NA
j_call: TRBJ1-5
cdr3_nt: TGTGCCAGCAGTTCCCTGAGGGGGCGAGGCAATCAGCCCCAGCATTTT
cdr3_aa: CASSSLRGRGNQPQHF

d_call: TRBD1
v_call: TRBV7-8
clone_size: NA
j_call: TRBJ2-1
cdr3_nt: TGTGCCAGCAGCATCCAATTGACCGGGACAGGGTGGGATGAGCAGTTCTTC
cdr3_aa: CASSIQLTGTGWDEQFF

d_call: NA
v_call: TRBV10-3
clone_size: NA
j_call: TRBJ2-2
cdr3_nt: TGTGCCATCAGTGAGAAACGGAGGATCACCGGGGAGCTGTTTTTT
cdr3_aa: CAISEKRRITGELFF

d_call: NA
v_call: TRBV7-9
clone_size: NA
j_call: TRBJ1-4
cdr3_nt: TGTGCCAGCAGCGCGGACAGTGGAAAACTGTTTTTT
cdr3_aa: CASSADSGKLFF

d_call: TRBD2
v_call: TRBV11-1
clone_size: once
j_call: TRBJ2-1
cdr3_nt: TGTGCCAGCAGCTTAATGAGCGGGGGACCTTGGGAGCAGTTCTTC
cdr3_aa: CASSLMSGGPWEQFF

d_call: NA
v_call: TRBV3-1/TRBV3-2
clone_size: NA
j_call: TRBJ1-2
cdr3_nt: TGTGCCAGCAGCCCCCGATACGGCGGGGGGGACTATGGCTACACCTTC
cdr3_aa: CASSPRYGGGDYGYTF

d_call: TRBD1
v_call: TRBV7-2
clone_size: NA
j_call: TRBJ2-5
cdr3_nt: TGTGCCAGCAGCTTACAGGGGGCTTCAGAGACCCAGTACTTC
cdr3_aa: CASSLQGASETQYF

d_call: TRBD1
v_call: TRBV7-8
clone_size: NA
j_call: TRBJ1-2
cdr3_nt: TGTGCCAGCAGCTTAGCGGGACAGGGGATGAGCTACACCTTC
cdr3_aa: CASSLAGQGMSYTF

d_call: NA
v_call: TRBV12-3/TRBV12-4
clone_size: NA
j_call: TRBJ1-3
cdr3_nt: TGTGCCAGCAGAGTATTAAGAGACACCATATATTTT
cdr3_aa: CASRVLRDTIYF

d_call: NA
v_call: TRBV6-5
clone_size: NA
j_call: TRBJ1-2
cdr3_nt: TGTGCCAGCAGCCTCAACTATGGCTACACCTTC
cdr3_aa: CASSLNYGYTF

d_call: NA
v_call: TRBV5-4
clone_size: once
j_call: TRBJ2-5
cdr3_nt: TGTGCCAGCAGCTTGGCCAGGGCGGAGGAGACCCAGTACTTC
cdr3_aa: CASSLARAEETQYF

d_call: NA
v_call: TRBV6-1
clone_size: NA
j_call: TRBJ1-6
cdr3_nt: TGTGCCAGCAGTGAAGCCAGGTTACCCCTCCACTTT
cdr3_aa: CASSEARLPLHF

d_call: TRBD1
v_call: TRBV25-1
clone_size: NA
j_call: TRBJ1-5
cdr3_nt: TGTGCCAGCAGTGGGGGACAGAGCAATCAGCCCCAGCATTTT
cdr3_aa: CASSGGQSNQPQHF

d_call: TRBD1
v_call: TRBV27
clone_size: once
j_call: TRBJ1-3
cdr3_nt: TGTGCCAGCAGTCCCCTGGGACAGGGAGTGAACACCATATATTTT
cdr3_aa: CASSPLGQGVNTIYF

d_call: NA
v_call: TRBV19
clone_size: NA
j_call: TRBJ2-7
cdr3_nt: TGTGCCAGTACCCAGGCCAGGGGCGGCGAGCAGTACTTC
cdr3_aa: CASTQARGGEQYF